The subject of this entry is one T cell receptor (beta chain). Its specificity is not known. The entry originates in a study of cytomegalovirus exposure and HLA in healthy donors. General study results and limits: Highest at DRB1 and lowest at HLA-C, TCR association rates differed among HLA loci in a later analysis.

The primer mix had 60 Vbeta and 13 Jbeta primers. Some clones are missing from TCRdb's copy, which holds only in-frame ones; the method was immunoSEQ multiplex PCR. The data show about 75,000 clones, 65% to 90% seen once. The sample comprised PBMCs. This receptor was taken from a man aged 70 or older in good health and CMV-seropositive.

CDR3 sequence reads: CAIGTSGRSGETQYF. In DNA form, the CDR3 reads TGTGCCATCGGGACTAGCGGGCGCTCGGGAGAGACCCAGTACTTC. This rearrangement joins TRBV10-3 to TRBJ2-5, with 12 bases identical to TRBD2. Trimming at V came to 8 bases and at J to 4 bases, leaving 8 bases not matched to a gene. Germline-derived CDR1 and CDR2 are ENHRY and SYGVKD. This CDR3 region has 15 residues.